The 26 T cell receptor beta chains listed next were all sequenced from one sample in a study of blood T cell repertoires in COVID-19. The table came from immunoSEQ multiplex PCR; TCRdb's copy has only in-frame clones and leaves some out. The sample includes almost 250,000 clones, about 82% of them seen just once. Material: PBMCs or T cells enriched from blood (not recorded which). The source is a woman aged 50 to 60 with acute COVID-19.

This chain connects TRBV6-2 or TRBV6-3 to TRBJ1-3, with D maybe TRBD1 (5 bases). This CDR3 has 15 residues. Germline assignment: CDR1 MNHEY and CDR2 SVGEGT. The V and J ends lost 1 base and 1 base respectively, with 8 bases between them. The CDR3 DNA reads TGTGCCAGCAGTTACTTCACAGGATCTGGAAACACCATATATTTT. It is translated as CASSYFTGSGNTIYF.

Only a few counts were recorded for this clone. The rearrangement links TRBV9 to TRBJ2-1; TRBD2 aligns across 12 bases. Germline assignment: CDR1 SGDLS and CDR2 YYNGEE. The length of the CDR3 is 17 residues. V gave up 3 bases and J gave up 8 bases; unmatched junction bases: 12. The CDR3 nucleotides are TGTGCCAGCAGCGACCCTAGCGGGGGGGCCTCTTGGGATGAGCAGTTCTTC. It specifies CASSDPSGGASWDEQFF.

The rearrangement joins TRBV6-5 to TRBJ2-1; 7 nucleotides agree with TRBD1. The CDR3 totals 15 residues. CDR1 is MNHEY, CDR2 SVGAGI, per germline. V was pared by 7 bases and J by 8 bases, with 14 bases of the junction left unmatched. In DNA form, the CDR3 reads TGTGCCAGCACTTCGGGACAGCCAAAGGGAGATGAGCAGTTCTTC. Its protein product is CASTSGQPKGDEQFF.

This clone was recorded once. The CDR3 loop reads CASSPGQGPAPHHTEAFF. The CDR3 region has the DNA TGTGCCAGCAGCCCGGGACAGGGGCCGGCTCCCCATCACACTGAAGCTTTCTTT. J is TRBJ1-1 and V is TRBV9; 10 bases fit TRBD1. The CDR3 sequence is 18 residues long. CDR1 is SGDLS, CDR2 YYNGEE, per germline. Trimming cost V 4 bases and J 3 bases; bases outside gene matches: 15.

This rearrangement joins TRBV5-1 to TRBJ2-3; D perhaps matches TRBD2 (5 bases). The length of the CDR3 is 14 residues. Looked up from germline, CDR1 is SGHRS and CDR2 is YFSETQ. Trimming removed 3 bases from V and 4 bases from J, with 12 bases in between. CDR3 sequence reads: CASSSWTPADTQYF. The CDR3 nucleotides read TGCGCCAGCAGCTCCTGGACTCCAGCAGATACGCAGTATTTT.

This clone was seen a single time. This chain connects TRBV19 to TRBJ2-1; 11 nucleotides match TRBD1. V was pared by 3 bases and J by 12 bases, with 4 bases of the junction left unmatched. There are 13 residues in the CDR3. Germline CDR1 LNHDA, CDR2 SQIVND (reference sequence). The CDR3 sequence is CASSMGTGGGQFF. The CDR3 nucleotides read TGTGCCAGTAGTATGGGGACAGGGGGTGGGCAGTTCTTC.

This chain joins TRBV5-1 and TRBJ1-1; D gene ambiguous. This CDR3 contains 14 residues. The germline V and J ends were trimmed by 1 base and 2 bases, with 9 bases remaining between them. From germline, CDR1 is SGHRS and CDR2 YFSETQ. CDR3 in DNA: TGCGCCAGCAGCTTGATGGCTGGTAACACTGAAGCTTTCTTT. As protein: CASSLMAGNTEAFF. Combining the CDR3 with reference TRBV5-1 and TRBJ1-1 gives the whole variable domain KAGVTQTPRYLIKTRGQQVTLSCSPISGHRSVSWYQQTPGQGLQFLFEYFSETQRNKGNFPGRFSGRQFSNSRSEMNVSTLELGDSALYLCASSLMAGNTEAFFGQGTRLTVV.

This clone showed up just once. The V and J genes are TRBV6-6 and TRBJ2-5, with 12 bases that match TRBD2. Germline values: CDR1 MNHNY, CDR2 SVGAGI (reference sequence). The CDR3 sequence is 16 residues long. The V segment lost 6 bases and the J segment 3 bases; nucleotides outside the gene matches: 8. The CDR3 nucleotides are TGTGCCAGCAGCCCGACTAGCGGGGGCCTAGAAGAGACCCAGTACTTC. This sequence encodes CASSPTSGGLEETQYF.

The sample holds one count of this clone. The chain has TRBV6-5 and TRBJ2-7; 7 nucleotides line up with TRBD1. Germline V CDR1 and CDR2: MNHEY, SVGAGI. The ends lost 7 bases at V and 2 bases at J; junction bases unmatched: 11. This CDR3 has 15 amino acids. The CDR3 is CASNSAGTDTYEQYF. The CDR3 bases are TGTGCCAGCAACTCCGCCGGGACAGATACCTACGAGCAGTACTTC.

This clone occurred once. The V call is TRBV27, the J call TRBJ2-5, with D unresolved. The CDR3 is made up of 14 amino acids. Germline CDR1 and CDR2: MNHEY and SMNVEV (reference sequence). Deletions cut 6 bases from V and 2 bases from J, with 13 bases between. Here the CDR3 DNA reads TGTGCCAGCAGAATCGGGTCCCAACAAGAGACCCAGTACTTC. It yields the protein CASRIGSQQETQYF.

The V and J genes are TRBV19 and TRBJ1-5, with TRBD1 matching 9 bases. V lost 10 bases to trimming and J lost 2 bases; unmatched junction nucleotides: 6. The CDR3 sequence is 14 residues long. Germline CDR1 and CDR2: LNHDA and SQIVND (reference sequence). The CDR3 spells CAISRTGGNQPQHF. The CDR3 DNA reads as TGTGCCATTTCTAGGACAGGGGGCAATCAGCCCCAGCATTTT.

This chain connects TRBV4-3 to TRBJ2-1; 8 bases are shared with TRBD2. This CDR3 spans 17 amino acids. Germline CDR1 is LGHNA and CDR2 is YSLEER. V lost 3 bases, J lost 7 bases, and 14 bases stayed unmatched. The CDR3 DNA reads as TGCGCCAGCAGCCACCCCCCCGGGGGGGGAACGTTGAATGAGCAGTTCTTC. It specifies CASSHPPGGGTLNEQFF.

The chain has TRBV3-1 (or the pseudogene TRBV3-2) and TRBJ1-3; possible D gene TRBD1, 6 bases. The V gene lost 1 base and the J gene lost 0 bases, with 10 bases spanning the gap. Germline values: CDR1 LGHDT, CDR2 YNNKEL (reference sequence). The CDR3 extends over 16 amino acids. CDR3 protein: CASSQAGQSSGNTIYF. The CDR3 DNA follows: TGTGCCAGCAGCCAAGCAGGACAGAGCTCTGGAAACACCATATATTTT.

Remarks on this clone: The same CDR3 arises from other DNA sequences in this sample as well. This chain connects TRBV7-9 to TRBJ1-1; 10 bases are a match to TRBD1. The CDR3 contains 13 residues. Germline-derived CDR1 and CDR2 are SEHNR and FQNEAQ (reference sequence). V lost 1 base to trimming and J lost 11 bases; unmatched junction nucleotides: 4. The CDR3 DNA sequence: TGTGCCAGCAGCTTAGGACAGGGGGCGGAGGCTTTCTTT. Its translation: CASSLGQGAEAFF.

This clone has only a few counts. The V call is TRBV5-6, the J call TRBJ2-7, with TRBD1 identical over 10 bases. This CDR3 has 16 amino acids. The germline CDR1 and CDR2 sequences are SGHDT and YYEEEE. With V trimmed by 4 bases and J by 3 bases, 10 bases remained unmatched. CDR3 amino acids: CASSPWARTGGYEQYF. The CDR3 DNA sequence: TGTGCCAGCAGCCCCTGGGCGCGGACAGGGGGCTACGAGCAGTACTTC.

CDR3 residues: CSASGLLTGIHHF. DNA of the CDR3: TGCAGTGCTAGTGGACTTTTGACAGGGATCCATCATTTT. The chain uses TRBV20-1 and TRBJ1-5, with 7 positions matching TRBD1. CDR3 length: 13 amino acids. Germline CDR1 reads DFQATT; CDR2 reads SNEGSKA (reference sequence). V gave up 3 bases and J gave up 16 bases; unmatched junction bases: 15.

This chain joins TRBV19 and TRBJ1-3, with 7 bases matching TRBD1. The germline V gene encodes CDR1 LNHDA and CDR2 SQIVND (reference sequence). J lost 3 bases, V lost 7 bases, and 6 bases had no gene match. There are 14 residues in the CDR3. CDR3 sequence reads: CASTPRQGGNTIYF. The DNA of the CDR3 is TGTGCCAGTACGCCGAGACAGGGTGGAAACACCATATATTTT.

This clone was counted a few times. The chain is built from TRBV7-9 and TRBJ2-5; 12 bases are a match to TRBD2. The germline V gene encodes CDR1 SEHNR and CDR2 FQNEAQ (reference sequence). V shed 5 bases and J 4 bases; nucleotides not matched to a gene: 14. CDR3 length: 18 residues. CDR3 sequence reads: CASSPRLAGASEAETQYF. CDR3 bases: TGTGCCAGCAGCCCCCGACTAGCGGGGGCCTCCGAGGCAGAGACCCAGTACTTC.

This clone appeared once. The chain joins TRBV5-4 to TRBJ1-1, with 9 bases identical to TRBD1. CDR3 size: 16 residues. The junction had 17 bases not matched to a gene; V was cut back by 10 bases and J by 4 bases. Germline lookup yields CDR1 SGHNT and CDR2 YYREEE (reference sequence). CDR3 loop: CARAGGGWTGVTEAFF. In DNA form, the CDR3 reads TGTGCCCGCGCCGGGGGGGGGTGGACAGGGGTCACTGAAGCTTTCTTT.

V gene TRBV3-1 (or the pseudogene TRBV3-2) combines with J gene TRBJ2-1, with 11 bases that match TRBD2. Germline assignment: CDR1 LGHDT and CDR2 YNNKEL (reference sequence). The CDR3 has 17 amino acids. With 6 bases clipped from V and 3 bases from J, the junction kept 10 bases outside the gene matches. In DNA form, the CDR3 reads TGTGCCAGCAGAACAACTAGCGGGGGACCAAACTACAATGAGCAGTTCTTC. As protein: CASRTTSGGPNYNEQFF.

The chain couples TRBV5-1 to TRBJ1-1, with a weak D call TRBD1 (6 bases). The CDR3 contains 15 residues. Germline V gene lookup returns CDR1 SGHRS and CDR2 YFSETQ. V shed 5 bases and J shed 4 bases, with 18 bases lying between them. The CDR3 sequence: CASSAGQSFATEAFF. The CDR3 DNA sequence: TGCGCCAGCAGTGCCGGACAGTCTTTTGCCACTGAAGCTTTCTTT.

The V and J genes are TRBV7-8 and TRBJ2-7, with 8 nucleotides matching TRBD1. This CDR3 is 15 amino acids long. The germline CDR1 and CDR2 sequences are SGHVS and FQNEAQ. V was pared by 4 bases and J by 0 bases, with 5 bases of the junction left unmatched. The CDR3 spells CASSYDRGYSYEQYF. For the CDR3, the DNA is TGTGCCAGCAGCTACGACAGGGGCTACTCCTACGAGCAGTACTTC.

The chain employs TRBV6-5 and TRBJ2-2, with TRBD1 matching over 7 bases. Germline assignment: CDR1 MNHEY and CDR2 SVGAGI. The ends lost 5 bases at V and 5 bases at J; junction bases unmatched: 5. The CDR3 has 14 residues. CDR3 bases: TGTGCCAGCAGTACTCGACAGGGAACCGGGGAGCTGTTTTTT. It is translated as CASSTRQGTGELFF.

The rearrangement links TRBV6-5 to TRBJ1-1; TRBD1 might be the D (6 bases). The CDR3 contains 12 residues. The V and J ends lost 6 bases and 8 bases respectively, with 13 bases between them. Per germline, CDR1 MNHEY and CDR2 SVGAGI. The CDR3 loop is CASRTLGQEAFF. The CDR3 DNA reads TGTGCCAGCAGGACGCTCGGACAGGAAGCTTTCTTT.

The chain combines TRBV10-3 with TRBJ1-3; TRBD1 matches at 7 bases. The J segment lost 0 bases and the V segment lost 10 bases, leaving 12 bases of the junction unmatched. CDR3 length: 16 residues. Germline loops: CDR1 ENHRY, CDR2 SYGVKD. CDR3 in DNA: TGTGCCACCCGGGACAGTGGGGCCCGCTCTGGAAACACCATATATTTT. Translating it yields CATRDSGARSGNTIYF.

This chain uses TRBV6-2 or TRBV6-3 with TRBJ1-2, with a possible D match to TRBD1 (6 bases). The CDR3 spans 15 residues. Trimming removed 4 bases at V and 3 bases at J, with 15 bases between. Germline lookup yields CDR1 MNHEY and CDR2 SVGEGT. CDR3 DNA sequence: TGTGCCAGCAGTTCCGACTCTGACAGGCACTATGGCTACACCTTC. This encodes CASSSDSDRHYGYTF.